This TCR beta chain was retrieved from a study of shared clonotypes between healthy human individuals. General study findings and limits: In general, naive subsets displayed greater estimated richness than memory subsets did. Apart from blood, nothing was sampled; tissue repertoires likely differ.

The CDR3 is 13 amino acids. The V gene's germline CDR1 is MGHDK and CDR2 SYGVNS. Repertoires were generated with immunoSEQ multiplex PCR, while TCRdb's copy carries only in-frame clones and drops some. The table records around 2.1 million clones, approximately 94% of them present only once. This clone was found once. Its antigen is undetermined. The junction does not match germline at one end; this may be a read error. The source material was naive CD4+ T cells sorted from blood. Described subset: CD45RA+ positively selected. The genes are TRBV25-1 and TRBJ2-7; a weak D match, TRBD2 (5 bases). The sequence came from a man aged 18 to 30 in good health. CDR3 nucleotides: TGTGCCAGCAGTGAACTAGCTGGCTACGGGCAGTACTTC. Protein sequence: CASSELAGYGQYF.